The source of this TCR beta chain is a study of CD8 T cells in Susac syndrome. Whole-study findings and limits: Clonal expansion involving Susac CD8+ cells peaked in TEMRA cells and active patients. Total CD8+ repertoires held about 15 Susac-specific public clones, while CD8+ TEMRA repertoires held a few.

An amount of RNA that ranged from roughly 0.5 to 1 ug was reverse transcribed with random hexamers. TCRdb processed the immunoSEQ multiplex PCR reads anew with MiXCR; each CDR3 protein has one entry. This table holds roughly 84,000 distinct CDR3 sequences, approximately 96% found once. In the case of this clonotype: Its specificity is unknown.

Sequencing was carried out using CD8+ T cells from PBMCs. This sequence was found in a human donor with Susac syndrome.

The CDR3 DNA reads TGTGCCAGCAGCTCCCCCTACACCTTC. Translated, it gives CASSSPYTF. The chain recombines TRBV6-6 with TRBJ1-2, with D unresolved. Germline CDR1 reads MNHNY; CDR2 reads SVGAGI (reference sequence). V lost 6 bases and J 10 bases, leaving 6 bases between the germline ends. This CDR3 contains 9 residues.